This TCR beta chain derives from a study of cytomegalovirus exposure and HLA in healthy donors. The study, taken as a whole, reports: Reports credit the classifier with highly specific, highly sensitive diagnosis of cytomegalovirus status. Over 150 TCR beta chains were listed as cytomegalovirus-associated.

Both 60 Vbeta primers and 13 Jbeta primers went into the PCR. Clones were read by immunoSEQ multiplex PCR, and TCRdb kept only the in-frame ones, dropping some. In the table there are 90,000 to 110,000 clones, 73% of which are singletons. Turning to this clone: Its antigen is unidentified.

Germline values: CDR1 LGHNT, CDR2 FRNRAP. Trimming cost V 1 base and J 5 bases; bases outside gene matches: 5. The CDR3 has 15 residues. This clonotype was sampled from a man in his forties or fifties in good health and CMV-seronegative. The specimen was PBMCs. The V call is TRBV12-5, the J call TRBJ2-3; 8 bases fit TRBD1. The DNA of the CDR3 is TGTGCTAGTGGTTTGGCCGGACAGGGTGTAGATACGCAGTATTTT. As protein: CASGLAGQGVDTQYF.